This TCR beta chain was captured by sequencing in a study of T cells in Graves' hyperthyroidism and ophthalmopathy. Study-level background: Before any treatment, at initial diagnosis, peripheral blood was collected.

Initially, at the first diagnosis of hyperthyroidism and before any ophthalmopathy symptoms, blood was sampled. Study-wide points: Peripheral blood also featured most of the thyroid clonotypes expanded above 0.001.

TCR beta CDR3 sequences were amplified from RNA transcripts. HTBI primers were employed in a first-round RT-PCR of the TCR CDR3. Each CDR3 protein gets one entry after TCRdb re-called the multiplex PCR reads with MiXCR. Seen here are about 400,000 distinct CDR3 sequences, approximately 14% observed once, and the top ten hold 25% to 30%. CDR3 size: 12 residues. CDR1 is SNHLY and CDR2 is FYNNEI in the germline V gene. With 4 bases removed from V and 13 bases from J, the gap between germline ends came to 16 bases. Many counts were recorded for this clonotype. The antigen is unknown. This clonotype was obtained from a woman between 18 and 29 years old with Graves' hyperthyroidism that later progressed to Graves' ophthalmopathy. Specimen: blood. The chain links TRBV2 to TRBJ1-1, with D possibly TRBD1 on 5 matching bases. The CDR3 DNA sequence: TGTGCCAGCAGTGTCTCGGGGCAGGGAGGTTTCTTT. Translating gives CASSVSGQGGFF.